This note documents a single T cell receptor (beta chain) sequence. Its antigen is not known. After the first PCR, alpha and beta chain libraries were processed separately. The data were taken from a study of naive and memory T cell subsets. General observations from the study: Possibly reflecting memory cells re-expressing CD45RA, a few larger clonotypes occurred in naive repertoires, especially CD8.

There are 15 residues in the CDR3. In germline, CDR1 is SGHAT, CDR2 FQNNGV. The V gene end was trimmed by 7 bases and the J gene end by 1 base; junction bases not matched to a gene: 5. Both TRBC1 and TRBC2 were covered by a beta constant-region primer of two equimolar oligonucleotides. Ligated cDNA was amplified by four rounds of PCR with nested alpha and beta constant-region primers and SP2. TCRdb used MiXCR to reprocess the UMI-ligation and nested PCR reads, holding one entry per CDR3 protein. The sample contains about 160,000 distinct CDR3 sequences, under 25% of which appear only once. This chain links TRBV11-2 with TRBJ2-2; TRBD1 aligns across 8 bases. This TCR derives from a human donor in good health. The sequencing sample was made of naive CD4+ T cells from blood. The CDR3 protein is CASNEGQGNTGELFF. The CDR3 DNA follows: TGTGCCAGCAACGAAGGACAGGGGAACACCGGGGAGCTGTTTTTT.